The 5 T cell receptor beta chains below come from one sample, sequenced in a study of T cell responses to AZD1222 COVID-19 vaccine. Clones were read by immunoSEQ multiplex PCR, and TCRdb kept only the in-frame ones, dropping some. The sample shows 90,000 to 110,000 clones, over 75% of them seen only once. The material was peripheral blood, obtained on day 0 of MenACWY control vaccination. Receptors were obtained from an adult in good health.

The chain couples TRBV7-3 to TRBJ2-7; possible D gene TRBD2, 6 bases. Trimming stripped 2 bases from V and 1 base from J, with 9 bases between. The CDR3 contains 14 residues. Per germline, CDR1 SGHTA and CDR2 FQGTGA. The CDR3 bases are TGTGCCAGCAGCTTAGGGCGGGGTTCCTACGAGCAGTACTTC. This codes for CASSLGRGSYEQYF.

This clone was found once. The genes are TRBV28 and TRBJ1-2, with D perhaps matching TRBD1 (6 bases). Germline CDR1 MDHEN, CDR2 SYDVKM. With 4 bases removed from V and 8 bases from J, the gap between germline ends came to 11 bases. This CDR3 contains 12 residues. As DNA, the CDR3 is TGTGCCAGCAGTTCCACAGGGCTCGGCTACACCTTC. It codes for CASSSTGLGYTF.

This rearrangement joins TRBV29-1 to TRBJ1-6; 10 bases are shared with TRBD1. Germline assignment: CDR1 SQVTM and CDR2 ANQGSEA. This CDR3 spans 14 amino acids. The junction had 0 bases not matched to a gene; V was cut back by 0 bases and J by 7 bases. Here the CDR3 DNA reads TGCAGCGTTGAAGAGGGACAGGGGAATTCACCCCTCCACTTT. Translation: CSVEEGQGNSPLHF.

The CDR3 reads CASRRGDGNQPQHF. In nucleotides, the CDR3 is TGTGCCAGCAGGAGGGGGGACGGCAATCAGCCCCAGCATTTT. V and J are TRBV6-5 and TRBJ1-5; D perhaps matches TRBD1 (6 bases). The ends were cut back, 6 bases at V and 2 bases at J, with 11 bases in the middle. Germline V gene lookup returns CDR1 MNHEY and CDR2 SVGAGI. The CDR3 extends over 14 amino acids.

The rearrangement uses TRBV14 and TRBJ2-1, with D unclear. This CDR3 has 13 amino acids. V lost 2 bases and J lost 7, with 9 bases in between. Looked up from germline, CDR1 is SGHDN and CDR2 is FVKESK. The CDR3: CASSQLRTNEQFF. The CDR3 DNA reads as TGTGCCAGCAGCCAACTCCGAACAAATGAGCAGTTCTTC.